This is a list of T cell receptor beta chains from one sample in a study of blood T cell repertoires in COVID-19. TCRdb's copy holds only in-frame clones and misses some; the assay was immunoSEQ multiplex PCR. The table includes 88,000 or so clones, about 76% detected once. What was sequenced was peripheral blood. Receptors were obtained from a human donor in a cohort sampled during active COVID-19. Both conserved end residues are part of each CDR3.

j_call v_call cdr3_aa
TRBJ1-5 TRBV19 CASSSPGQGDKQPQHF
TRBJ2-5 TRBV7-8 CASSLGLAGGKETQYF
TRBJ2-2 TRBV30 CAWSAGGATGELFF
TRBJ1-3 TRBV5-6 CASSVGQLGNTIYF
TRBJ2-3 TRBV7-3 CASSRSGSSTDTQYF
TRBJ1-5 TRBV27 CASSRDRYQPQHF
TRBJ2-2 TRBV18 CASSPPTSGRTGELFF
TRBJ2-3 TRBV2 CASSEPGAQGDTQYF
TRBJ2-7 TRBV9 CASSVGDGSDNEQYF
TRBJ2-1 TRBV5-4 CASSLGGDEQFF
TRBJ2-7 TRBV19 CASSRTGDPYEQYF
TRBJ1-5 TRBV6-5 CASSYSAVSNQPQHF
TRBJ2-1 TRBV29-1 CSVRGLASHNEQFF
TRBJ1-6 TRBV11-2 CASSPTGTHSPLHF
TRBJ1-1 TRBV28 CASSYRNPGQWAFF
TRBJ2-1 TRBV6-4 CASSDRIAGGTEQFF
TRBJ2-5 TRBV4-1 CASSQANDRDFQETQYF
TRBJ1-6 TRBV2 CASTKGGFRHSPLHF
TRBJ1-4 TRBV5-1 CASRASAGTNEKLFF
TRBJ1-3 TRBV2 CASSGGPLSGNTIYF
TRBJ1-1 TRBV5-1 CASSLVGQENTEAFF
TRBJ2-1 TRBV3-1/TRBV3-2 CASSQNAGDGEQFF
TRBJ2-1 TRBV2 CASSASPRDPRFF
TRBJ2-7 TRBV25-1 CASSRTPPGLAGANEQYF
TRBJ2-1 TRBV5-4 CASSRTGTYNEQFF
TRBJ1-1 TRBV6-5 CASRRDGTGRTEAFF
TRBJ2-2 TRBV6-2/TRBV6-3 CASSYGQGNTGELFF
TRBJ2-7 TRBV5-5 CASSLTGAKGEQYF
TRBJ2-7 TRBV10-3 CAISSGENYEQYF
TRBJ2-3 TRBV19 CASSKAPAGGGRADTQYF
TRBJ2-7 TRBV28 CASSGRQEEQYF
TRBJ1-1 TRBV6-6 CASRRTGSDTEAFF
TRBJ1-5 TRBV3-1/TRBV3-2 CASSQVPGNNQPQHF
TRBJ1-1 TRBV19 CATTTGDRTEAFF
TRBJ2-2 TRBV9 CASSVGQGLVGELFF
TRBJ2-3 TRBV10-3 CAISISGDTDTQYF
TRBJ2-5 TRBV5-1 CASSQGRETQYF
TRBJ2-5 TRBV27 CASRGMRGGERPQYF
TRBJ1-5 TRBV19 CASSIGLRGNQPQHF
TRBJ2-2 TRBV29-1 CSVEGEYTGELFF
TRBJ1-6 TRBV12-2 CASRLGGVPIHSSYNSPLHF
TRBJ2-1 TRBV18 CASSPRGFGRRGEQFF
TRBJ2-1 TRBV29-1 CSVRTSGRFYNEQFF
TRBJ1-4 TRBV3-1/TRBV3-2 CASSGPGTGPDGREKLFF
TRBJ2-3 TRBV10-3 CAISGLAGHTDTQYF
TRBJ2-2 TRBV7-9 CASNLQRAGGELFF
TRBJ2-7 TRBV5-1 CASSSTGIGEQYF
TRBJ2-7 TRBV2 CASRIQGNSYEQYF
TRBJ2-5 TRBV29-1 CSVSSYAGQETQYF
TRBJ2-6 TRBV18 CASSPFWLSGANVLTF
TRBJ1-1 TRBV11-2 CASSLDQTALGAFF
TRBJ2-7 TRBV5-1 CASRGTLAGVYEQYF
TRBJ1-1 TRBV6-5 CASSRQGKNTEAFF
TRBJ2-1 TRBV4-2 CASSQVSVAGGAYNEQFF
TRBJ2-5 TRBV2 CASSDRRGETQYF
TRBJ1-3 TRBV28 CASRAGEDTIYF
TRBJ1-5 TRBV28 CASSLLAGKQPQHF